This entry lists 21 T cell receptor beta chains sequenced from one sample in a study of molecular identifiers for immune sequencing clone quantification. One entry per CDR3 protein results from TCRdb running MiXCR on the PCR reads. This repertoire shows around 480,000 distinct CDR3 sequences, 20% to 25% found once; its top ten account for 0.84%. Sequenced input: naive CD8+ T cells from blood, with Jurkat cell RNA spiked in. Sample subset: FACS-sorted CD8+CD4-CCR7+CD45RA+ naive T cells. These receptors originate from a human donor in good health. Some libraries in this study had Jurkat cell RNA spiked in.

This clonotype appeared a few times. The V call is TRBV27, the J call TRBJ2-3; 7 bases are a match to TRBD2. Germline assignment: CDR1 MNHEY and CDR2 SMNVEV (reference sequence). This CDR3 contains 17 residues. V lost 6 bases, J lost 3 bases, and 15 bases stayed unmatched. CDR3 DNA sequence: TGTGCCAGCAGAAGACCCTTGCGGTTGGGGGGGACAGATACGCAGTATTTT. Protein product: CASRRPLRLGGTDTQYF.

The J gene is TRBJ2-7, the V gene TRBV3-1; 10 bases agree with TRBD2. There are 15 residues in the CDR3. The J segment lost 5 bases and the V segment lost 2 bases, leaving 6 bases of the junction unmatched. CDR1 and CDR2 from the germline V gene are LGHDT and YNNKEL (reference sequence). The CDR3 loop reads CASSQLLAGLNEQYF. The CDR3 region has the DNA TGTGCCAGCAGCCAATTACTAGCGGGATTAAACGAGCAGTACTTC.

In its sample, this clonotype was seen many times. The chain couples TRBV7-9 to TRBJ2-7; 7 bases are a match to TRBD2. Germline V gene data show CDR1 as SEHNR and CDR2 as FQNEAQ (reference sequence). V was clipped by 6 bases and J by 4 bases; unmatched bases: 6. The CDR3 has 13 amino acids. As DNA, the CDR3 is TGTGCCAGCAGAGGTCTAGCGGAGTACGAGCAGTACTTC. This translates into CASRGLAEYEQYF. Full variable domain (missing parts from reference TRBV7-9 and TRBJ2-7): DTGVSQNPRHKITKRGQNVTFRCDPISEHNRLYWYRQTLGQGPEFLTYFQNEAQLEKSRLLSDRFSAERPKGSFSTLEIQRTEQGDSAMYLCASRGLAEYEQYFGPGTRLTVT.

CDR3 region: CASSIRAPGYEQYF. The CDR3 DNA reads TGTGCCAGCAGTATCAGGGCCCCGGGCTACGAGCAGTACTTC. V usage is TRBV27 and J usage is TRBJ2-7; possible D gene TRBD1, 5 bases. Trimming shortened V by 5 bases and J by 3 bases, and 14 bases separated the two germline ends. The CDR3 sequence is 14 residues long. The germline gives CDR1 MNHEY, CDR2 SMNVEV (reference sequence).

This clonotype turned up a few times. The CDR3 loop is CASSMSLGGNQPQHF. CDR3 DNA: TGTGCCAGTAGTATGTCCCTTGGAGGCAATCAGCCCCAGCATTTT. The chain employs TRBV19 and TRBJ1-5; no firm D call. The CDR3 spans 15 residues. Trimming pared 3 bases from V and 2 bases from J, leaving 11 bases between. Germline V gives CDR1 LNHDA, CDR2 SQIVND (reference sequence).

This clonotype has just a few counts. The genes are TRBV7-9 and TRBJ1-1; D is unclear. V was shortened by 1 base and J by 1 base, with 10 bases between the two germline ends. The germline V gene has CDR1 SEHNR and CDR2 FQNEAQ (reference sequence). The CDR3 sequence is 15 residues long. The CDR3 DNA sequence: TGTGCCAGCAGCTTAGTCTTTGAGTGGAACACTGAAGCTTTCTTT. As protein: CASSLVFEWNTEAFF.

In this sample, this clonotype turned up many times. V gene TRBV6-6 combines with J gene TRBJ2-3, with D possibly TRBD1 on 6 matching bases. The CDR3 consists of 17 residues. Germline V gene lookup returns CDR1 MNHNY and CDR2 SVGAGI (reference sequence). V lost 0 bases and J lost 3, with 16 bases in between. CDR3 protein: CASSYSTRGSGTDTQYF. The CDR3 nucleotides are TGTGCCAGCAGTTACTCGACAAGGGGGAGTGGGACAGATACGCAGTATTTT.

About this clonotype itself: A much more abundant neighbour one base away suggests this may be a read error. The CDR3 is CASVDGLDTEAFF. The CDR3 coding sequence is TGTGCCAGCGTTGACGGTTTGGACACTGAAGCTTTCTTT. The V and J genes are TRBV6-2 or TRBV6-3 and TRBJ1-1; D remains ambiguous. V lost 8 bases, J lost 3 bases, and 13 bases lay in between. The CDR3 length is 13 residues. Germline values: CDR1 MNHEY, CDR2 SVGEGT.

This clonotype was picked up a small number of times. This rearrangement joins TRBV19 to TRBJ2-7; D unclear. Germline CDR1 is LNHDA and CDR2 is SQIVND (reference sequence). V was pared by 3 bases and J by 5 bases, with 14 bases between. CDR3 length equals 14 residues. CDR3 nucleotides: TGTGCCAGTAGTATCAAGCTGTCAGTCCACGAGCAGTACTTC. Its translation is CASSIKLSVHEQYF.

This clonotype was seen a few times. This chain connects TRBV3-1 to TRBJ2-7; D tentatively fits TRBD1 or TRBD2 (5 bases each). The CDR3 runs 14 residues. The germline V gene has CDR1 LGHDT and CDR2 YNNKEL (reference sequence). V was cut by 3 bases and J by 4 bases, with 13 bases left in between. Here the CDR3 reads CASSQRGRDYEQYF. CDR3 DNA: TGTGCCAGCAGCCAGAGGGGTAGAGATTACGAGCAGTACTTC.

A few counts support this clonotype. V is TRBV7-8 and J is TRBJ1-1, with a tentative D call TRBD1 (5 bases). In germline, CDR1 is SGHVS, CDR2 FQNEAQ. The CDR3 sequence is 16 residues long. V lost 1 base and J lost 1, with 13 bases in between. The CDR3 is CASSLEVRQTNTEAFF. CDR3 nucleotide sequence: TGTGCCAGCAGCTTAGAAGTTCGACAGACGAACACTGAAGCTTTCTTT. Using reference TRBV7-8 and TRBJ1-1 for the parts outside the CDR3, the full variable domain is GAGVSQSPRYKVAKRGQDVALRCDPISGHVSLFWYQQALGQGPEFLTYFQNEAQLDKSGLPSDRFFAERPEGSVSTLKIQRTQQEDSAVYLCASSLEVRQTNTEAFFGQGTRLTVV.

V usage is TRBV27 and J usage is TRBJ2-5; tentatively, D is TRBD2 (5 bases). This CDR3 has 14 residues. Per the germline V gene, CDR1 is MNHEY and CDR2 is SMNVEV (reference sequence). V was trimmed by 4 bases and J by 3 bases, leaving 12 bases between them. Here the CDR3 DNA reads TGTGCCAGCAGTTCACTAGGGCCCAAAGAGACCCAGTACTTC. Encoded protein: CASSSLGPKETQYF.

This chain joins TRBV7-3 and TRBJ1-4, with TRBD1 matching over 7 bases. CDR3 length: 17 amino acids. Germline V gives CDR1 SGHTA, CDR2 FQGTGA. V gave up 4 bases and J gave up 3 bases; unmatched junction bases: 11. The CDR3 DNA follows: TGTGCCAGCAGCTCAAATCCGGGACAGTCAGCTAATGAAAAACTGTTTTTT. It yields the protein CASSSNPGQSANEKLFF. Together with reference TRBV7-3 and TRBJ1-4, the CDR3 gives the full variable domain: GAGVSQTPSNKVTEKGKYVELRCDPISGHTALYWYRQSLGQGPEFLIYFQGTGAADDSGLPNDRFFAVRPEGSVSTLKIQRTERGDSAVYLCASSSNPGQSANEKLFFGSGTQLSVL.

This clonotype was observed at least ten times. The gene calls are TRBV7-8 and TRBJ1-1; weak D call: TRBD1 (6 bases). This CDR3 contains 16 residues. Germline V lookup: CDR1 SGHVS, CDR2 FQNEAQ. V was trimmed by 1 base and J by 3 bases, leaving 15 bases between them. The CDR3 spells CASSLVEGGRDTEAFF. Written as DNA, the CDR3 is TGTGCCAGCAGCTTAGTGGAGGGGGGGCGGGACACTGAAGCTTTCTTT.

This sequence joins TRBV21-1 and TRBJ1-1; TRBD1 is the table's D call and was not checked against the DNA. TRBV21-1 is a pseudogene. The CDR3 totals 13 residues. CDR3 sequence reads: CASGKDSQEEAFF. In DNA, the CDR3 is TGTGCCAGCGGCAAAGATTCCCAGGAAGAAGCTTTCTTT.

At least ten counts were recorded for this clonotype. The chain uses TRBV14 and TRBJ1-6, with unresolved D. Germline CDR1 and CDR2: SGHDN and FVKESK. The CDR3 covers 16 residues. Trimming removed 0 bases at V and 5 bases at J, with 11 bases between. CDR3 in amino acids: CASSQDRVVDNSPLHF. DNA for the CDR3: TGTGCCAGCAGCCAAGATCGGGTTGTTGATAATTCACCCCTCCACTTT.

The V and J genes are TRBV2 and TRBJ2-7; TRBD1 aligns across 9 bases. CDR1 is SNHLY, CDR2 FYNNEI, per germline. V trimming: 6 bases; J trimming: 3 bases; junction bases outside the gene matches: 24. This CDR3 has 20 residues. The CDR3 DNA is TGTGCCAGCAGCGCGCAACCGGGACAGGGAAGCCTAGGGGGATTCTACGAGCAGTACTTC. Its translation: CASSAQPGQGSLGGFYEQYF.

The chain combines TRBV7-9 with TRBJ2-1; D uncertain. The CDR3 spans 15 residues. V lost 4 bases and J lost 0, with 10 bases in between. Germline V gives CDR1 SEHNR, CDR2 FQNEAQ (reference sequence). This CDR3 is CASSSTRSSYNEQFF. The CDR3 DNA sequence: TGTGCCAGCAGCTCCACAAGGAGCTCCTACAATGAGCAGTTCTTC.

This clonotype was detected only a few times. J is TRBJ2-5 and V is TRBV11-3; D is tentatively TRBD1 or TRBD2 (5 bases each). Germline CDR1 and CDR2: SGHNT and YENEEA. There are 15 residues in the CDR3. V lost 6 bases and J 5 bases, leaving 19 bases between the germline ends. The CDR3 loop is CASSPGTSLRETQYF. The DNA for the CDR3 is TGTGCCAGCAGTCCCGGGACCTCCCTGAGGGAGACCCAGTACTTC.

This clonotype has only a few counts. The chain joins TRBV19 to TRBJ2-7; D might be TRBD1 (6 bases). Germline CDR1 is LNHDA and CDR2 is SQIVND (reference sequence). With 3 bases removed from V and 3 bases from J, the gap between germline ends came to 12 bases. This CDR3 is built from 14 residues. The CDR3 spells CASSMWDNSYEQYF. The CDR3 nucleotides are TGTGCCAGTAGTATGTGGGACAACAGCTACGAGCAGTACTTC. The full variable domain, its missing parts supplied by reference TRBV19 and TRBJ2-7, is DGGITQSPKYLFRKEGQNVTLSCEQNLNHDAMYWYRQDPGQGLRLIYYSQIVNDFQKGDIAEGYSVSREKKESFPLTVTSAQKNPTAFYLCASSMWDNSYEQYFGPGTRLTVT.

About this clonotype: A clone one base away is much larger, so this may be a read error. The chain couples TRBV5-1 to TRBJ2-7; D uncertain. The length of the CDR3 is 14 residues. With 1 base removed from V and 6 bases from J, the gap between germline ends came to 14 bases. In germline, CDR1 is SGHRS, CDR2 YFSETQ. CDR3 protein: CASSLPQENFEQYF. The CDR3, as DNA: TGCGCCAGCAGCTTGCCTCAGGAGAACTTCGAGCAGTACTTC.